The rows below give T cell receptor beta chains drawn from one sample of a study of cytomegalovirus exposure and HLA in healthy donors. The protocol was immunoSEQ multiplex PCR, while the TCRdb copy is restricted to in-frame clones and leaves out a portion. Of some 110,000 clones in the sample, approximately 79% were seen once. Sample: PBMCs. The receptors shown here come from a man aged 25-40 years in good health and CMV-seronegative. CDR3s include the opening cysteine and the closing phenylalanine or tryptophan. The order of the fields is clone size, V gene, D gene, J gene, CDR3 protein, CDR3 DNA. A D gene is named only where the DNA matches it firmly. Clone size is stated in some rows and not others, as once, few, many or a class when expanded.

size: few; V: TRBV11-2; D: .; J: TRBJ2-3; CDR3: CASSSGLNTDTQYF; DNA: TGTGCCAGCAGCTCGGGTCTCAACACAGATACGCAGTATTTT
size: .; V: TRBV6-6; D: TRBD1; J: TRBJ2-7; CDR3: CASKTGGGTTYEQYF; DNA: TGTGCCAGCAAAACAGGGGGAGGAACTACCTACGAGCAGTACTTC
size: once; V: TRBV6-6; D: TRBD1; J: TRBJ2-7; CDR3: CASRNRDRRDEQYF; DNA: TGTGCCAGCAGAAACCGGGACAGGCGGGACGAGCAGTACTTC
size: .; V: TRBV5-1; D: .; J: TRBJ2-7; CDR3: CASSPTSSREQYF; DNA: TGCGCCAGCAGCCCTACTTCTTCTCGCGAGCAGTACTTC
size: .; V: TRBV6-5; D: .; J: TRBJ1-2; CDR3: CASRNRESFYGYTF; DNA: TGTGCCAGCAGAAACAGGGAGAGCTTCTATGGCTACACCTTC
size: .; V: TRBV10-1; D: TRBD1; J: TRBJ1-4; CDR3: CASSKKQGAREKLFF; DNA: TGCGCCAGCAGTAAAAAACAGGGGGCGCGAGAAAAACTGTTTTTT
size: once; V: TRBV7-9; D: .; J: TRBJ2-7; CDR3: CASSSDTDYEQYF; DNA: TGTGCCAGCAGCTCCGACACCGACTACGAGCAGTACTTC
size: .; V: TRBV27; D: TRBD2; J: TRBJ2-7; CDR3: CASRPSGGALKNYEQYF; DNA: TGTGCCAGTCGACCTAGCGGGGGGGCCCTAAAAAACTACGAGCAGTACTTC
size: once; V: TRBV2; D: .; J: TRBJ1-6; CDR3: CASSERGGSYNSPLHF; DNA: TGTGCCAGCAGTGAAAGGGGTGGGTCCTATAATTCACCCCTCCACTTT
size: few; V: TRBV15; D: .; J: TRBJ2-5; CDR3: CATSRGVTQETQYF; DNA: TGTGCCACCAGCAGAGGAGTTACTCAAGAGACCCAGTACTTC
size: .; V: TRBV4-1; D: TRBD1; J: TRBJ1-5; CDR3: CASSQGTGRPQHF; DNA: TGCGCCAGCAGCCAAGGGACAGGGCGGCCCCAGCATTTT
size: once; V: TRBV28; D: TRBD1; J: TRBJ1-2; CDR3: CASSLQGGQGFDYGYTF; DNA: TGTGCCAGCAGTCTCCAGGGGGGACAGGGATTCGACTATGGCTACACCTTC
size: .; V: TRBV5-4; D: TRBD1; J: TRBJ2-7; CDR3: CASSLSGGYEQYF; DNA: TGTGCCAGCAGCTTGTCAGGGGGCTACGAGCAGTACTTC
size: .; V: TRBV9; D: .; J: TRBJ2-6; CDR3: CASSVISGANVLTF; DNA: TGTGCCAGCAGCGTTATCTCTGGGGCCAACGTCCTGACTTTC
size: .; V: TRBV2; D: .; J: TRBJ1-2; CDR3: CASSDIRQGRVGYGYTF; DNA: TGTGCCAGCAGTGACATCCGGCAGGGGCGGGTAGGCTATGGCTACACCTTC
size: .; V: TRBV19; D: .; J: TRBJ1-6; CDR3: CASRSSSYNSPLHF; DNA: TGTGCCAGCAGGTCGTCCTCCTATAATTCACCCCTCCACTTT
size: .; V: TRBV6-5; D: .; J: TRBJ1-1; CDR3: CASSYGGENAQSFF; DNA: TGTGCCAGCAGTTACGGGGGGGAGAACGCGCAAAGTTTCTTT
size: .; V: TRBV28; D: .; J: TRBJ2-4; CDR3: CASSLNAVTAKNSQYF; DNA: TGTGCCAGCAGTTTAAATGCAGTAACGGCCAAAAACAGTCAGTACTTC
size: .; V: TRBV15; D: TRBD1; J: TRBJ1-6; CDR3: CATSRTQGARGNSPLHF; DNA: TGTGCCACCAGCAGAACCCAGGGGGCGCGAGGAAATTCACCCCTCCACTTT
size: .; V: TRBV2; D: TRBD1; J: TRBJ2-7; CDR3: CASSWDSSYEQYF; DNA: TGTGCCAGCAGCTGGGACAGTTCCTACGAGCAGTACTTC
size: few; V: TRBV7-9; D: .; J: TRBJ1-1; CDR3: CASSPQGNTEAFF; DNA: TGTGCCAGCAGCCCTCAGGGTAACACTGAAGCTTTCTTT
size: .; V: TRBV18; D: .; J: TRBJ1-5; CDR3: CASSPSRAGGQPQHF; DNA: TGTGCCAGCTCACCGAGCCGGGCGGGGGGTCAGCCCCAGCATTTT
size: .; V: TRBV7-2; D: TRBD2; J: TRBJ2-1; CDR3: CASSPLAGGRREQFF; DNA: TGTGCCAGCAGTCCTCTGGCGGGGGGGCGGAGGGAGCAGTTCTTC
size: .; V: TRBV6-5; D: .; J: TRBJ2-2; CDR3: CASSPGNTGELFF; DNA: TGTGCCAGCAGTCCGGGGAACACCGGGGAGCTGTTTTTT
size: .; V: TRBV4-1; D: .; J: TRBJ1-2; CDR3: CASSQDFANYGYTF; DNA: TGCGCCAGCAGCCAAGACTTTGCTAACTATGGCTACACCTTC
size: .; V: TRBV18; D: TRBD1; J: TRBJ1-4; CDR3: CASSPGQGKEKLFF; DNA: TGTGCCAGCTCACCCGGACAGGGGAAGGAAAAACTGTTTTTT
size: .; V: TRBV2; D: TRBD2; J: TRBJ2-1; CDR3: CASTFGTSGGAEQFF; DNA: TGTGCCAGCACTTTCGGGACTAGCGGGGGGGCTGAGCAGTTCTTC